A single sample is the source of the 4 T cell receptor beta chains below, sequenced in a study of technical replicates of blood from several donors. The protocol was immunoSEQ multiplex PCR, while the TCRdb copy is restricted to in-frame clones and leaves out a portion. This sample has approximately 82,000 clones, with around 96% found just once. Sequenced material: T cells isolated from PBMCs. Source of these receptors: a human donor in good health.

The J gene is TRBJ2-7, the V gene TRBV4-1; 8 nucleotides agree with TRBD1. Trimming at V came to 4 bases and at J to 5 bases, leaving 1 base not matched to a gene. Per germline, CDR1 MGHRA and CDR2 YSYEKL. This CDR3 is built from 12 residues. Written as DNA, the CDR3 is TGCGCCAGCAGCCGACAGGGGAACGAGCAGTACTTC. Its translation is CASSRQGNEQYF.

This rearrangement joins TRBV6-5 to TRBJ1-1; a possible D gene is TRBD1 (6 bases). Trimming left V 10 bases short and J 5 bases short, with 14 bases between. The CDR3 extends over 12 amino acids. Germline lookup yields CDR1 MNHEY and CDR2 SVGAGI. CDR3 DNA sequence: TGTGCCACCTTTACAGGGAAGACTGAAGCTTTCTTT. It codes for CATFTGKTEAFF.

This chain joins TRBV10-2 and TRBJ2-1, with 11 positions matching TRBD2. The CDR3 extends over 15 amino acids. Germline CDR1 WSHSY, CDR2 SAAADI. V lost 3 bases to trimming and J lost 5 bases; unmatched junction nucleotides: 3. This chain's CDR3 is CASSDLAGGHNEQFF. The CDR3 DNA sequence: TGCGCCAGCAGTGATCTAGCGGGAGGCCACAATGAGCAGTTCTTC.

The gene calls are TRBV10-3 and TRBJ2-6; 7 bases align to TRBD1. This CDR3 has 16 amino acids. The germline CDR1 and CDR2 sequences are ENHRY and SYGVKD. V dropped 5 bases and J dropped 2; count of bases not matched to a gene: 6. The CDR3 DNA follows: TGTGCCATCAGTCCTCCCGGGACAGCTGGGGCCAACGTCCTGACTTTC. Protein product: CAISPPGTAGANVLTF.